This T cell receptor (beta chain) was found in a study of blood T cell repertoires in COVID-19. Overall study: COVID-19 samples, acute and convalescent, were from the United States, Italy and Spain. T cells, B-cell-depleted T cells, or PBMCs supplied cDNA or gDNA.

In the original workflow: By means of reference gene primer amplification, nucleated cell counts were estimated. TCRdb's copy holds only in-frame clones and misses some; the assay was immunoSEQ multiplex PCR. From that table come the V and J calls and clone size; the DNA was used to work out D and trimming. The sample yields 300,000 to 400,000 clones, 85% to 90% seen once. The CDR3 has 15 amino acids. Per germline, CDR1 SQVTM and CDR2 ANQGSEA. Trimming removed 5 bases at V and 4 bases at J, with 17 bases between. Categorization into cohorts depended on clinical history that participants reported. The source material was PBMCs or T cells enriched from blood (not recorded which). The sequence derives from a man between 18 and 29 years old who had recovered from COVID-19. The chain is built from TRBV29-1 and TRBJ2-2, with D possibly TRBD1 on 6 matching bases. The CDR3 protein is CSVSHGQNPTGELFF. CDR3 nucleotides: TGCAGCGTTTCACATGGACAGAACCCCACCGGGGAGCTGTTTTTT.